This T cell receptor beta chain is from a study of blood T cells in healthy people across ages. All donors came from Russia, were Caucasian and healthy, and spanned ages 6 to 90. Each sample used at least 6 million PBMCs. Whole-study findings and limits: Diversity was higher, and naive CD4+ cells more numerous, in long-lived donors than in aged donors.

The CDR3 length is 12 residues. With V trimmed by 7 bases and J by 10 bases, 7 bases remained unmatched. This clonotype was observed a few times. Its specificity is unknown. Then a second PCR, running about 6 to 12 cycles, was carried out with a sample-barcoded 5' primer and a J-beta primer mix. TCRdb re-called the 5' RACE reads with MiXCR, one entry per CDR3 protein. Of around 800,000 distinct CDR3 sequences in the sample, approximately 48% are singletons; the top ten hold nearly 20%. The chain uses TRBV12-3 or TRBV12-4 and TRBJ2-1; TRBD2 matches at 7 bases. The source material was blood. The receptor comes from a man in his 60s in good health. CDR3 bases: TGTGCCAGCACCTGGGGGGGATGGGAGCAGTTCTTC. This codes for CASTWGGWEQFF.